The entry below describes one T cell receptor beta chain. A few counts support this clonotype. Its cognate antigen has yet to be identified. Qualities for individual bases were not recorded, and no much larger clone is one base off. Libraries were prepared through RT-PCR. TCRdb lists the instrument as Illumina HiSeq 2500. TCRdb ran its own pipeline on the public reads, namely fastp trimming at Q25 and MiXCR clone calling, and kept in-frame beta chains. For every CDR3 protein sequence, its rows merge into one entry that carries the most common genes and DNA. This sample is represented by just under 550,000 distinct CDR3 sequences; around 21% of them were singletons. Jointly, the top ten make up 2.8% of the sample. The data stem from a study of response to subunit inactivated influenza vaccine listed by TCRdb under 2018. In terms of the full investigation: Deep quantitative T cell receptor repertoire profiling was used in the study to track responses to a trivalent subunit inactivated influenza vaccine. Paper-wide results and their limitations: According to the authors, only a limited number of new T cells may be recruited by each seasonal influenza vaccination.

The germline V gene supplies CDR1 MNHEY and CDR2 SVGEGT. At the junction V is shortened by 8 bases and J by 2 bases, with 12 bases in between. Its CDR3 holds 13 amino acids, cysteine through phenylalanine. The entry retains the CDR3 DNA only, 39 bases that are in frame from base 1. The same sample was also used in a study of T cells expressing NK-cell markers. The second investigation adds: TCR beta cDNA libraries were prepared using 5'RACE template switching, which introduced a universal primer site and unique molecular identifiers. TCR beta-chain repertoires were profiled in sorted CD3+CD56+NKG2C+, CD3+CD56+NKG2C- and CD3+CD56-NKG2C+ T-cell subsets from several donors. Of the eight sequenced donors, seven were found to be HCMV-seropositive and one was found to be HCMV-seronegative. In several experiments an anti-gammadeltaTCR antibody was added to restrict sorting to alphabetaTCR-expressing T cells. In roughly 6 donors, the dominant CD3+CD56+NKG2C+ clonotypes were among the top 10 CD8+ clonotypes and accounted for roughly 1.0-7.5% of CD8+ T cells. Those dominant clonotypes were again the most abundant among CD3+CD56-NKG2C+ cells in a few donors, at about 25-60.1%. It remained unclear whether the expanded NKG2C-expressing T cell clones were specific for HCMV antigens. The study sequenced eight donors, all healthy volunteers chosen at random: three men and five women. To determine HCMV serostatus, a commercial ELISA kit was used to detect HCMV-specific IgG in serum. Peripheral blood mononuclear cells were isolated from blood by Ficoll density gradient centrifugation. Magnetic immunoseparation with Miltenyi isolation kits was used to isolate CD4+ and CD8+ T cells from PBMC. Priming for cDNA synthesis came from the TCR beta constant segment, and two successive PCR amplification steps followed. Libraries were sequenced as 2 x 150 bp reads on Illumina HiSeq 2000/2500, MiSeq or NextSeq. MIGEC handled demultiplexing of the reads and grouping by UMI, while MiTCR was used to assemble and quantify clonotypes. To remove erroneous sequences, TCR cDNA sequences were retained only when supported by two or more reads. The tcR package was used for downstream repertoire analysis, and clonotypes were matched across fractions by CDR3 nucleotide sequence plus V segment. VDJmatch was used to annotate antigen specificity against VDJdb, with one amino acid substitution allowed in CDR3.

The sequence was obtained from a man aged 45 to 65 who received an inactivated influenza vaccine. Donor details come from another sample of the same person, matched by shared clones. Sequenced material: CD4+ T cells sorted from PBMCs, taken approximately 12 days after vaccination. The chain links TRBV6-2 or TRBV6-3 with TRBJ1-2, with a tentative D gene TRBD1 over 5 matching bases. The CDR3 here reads CASERKGNYGYTF. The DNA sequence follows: TGTGCCAGCGAACGTAAGGGGAACTATGGCTACACCTTC.